The rows below give T cell receptor beta chains drawn from one sample of a study of OX40 agonist ivuxolimab in advanced cancers. Data came from immunoSEQ multiplex PCR; TCRdb stores just in-frame clones and leaves some out. The sample has tens of thousands of clones; roughly 87% are singletons. The material sequenced was CD4+ or CD8+ T cells sorted from blood, taken in a trial of the OX40 agonist ivuxolimab. Receptors were obtained from an adult with an advanced solid tumor such as melanoma, head and neck, liver or kidney cancer. The CDR3 runs from the conserved cysteine through the conserved F or W. Fields, in order: CDR3 length, D gene, clone size, J gene, V gene, CDR3 DNA, CDR3 protein. A D gene is named only where the DNA matches it firmly. Rows may omit the clone size; those that give it use once, few, many or a size class.

cdr3_length: 14
d_call: NA
clone_size: NA
j_call: TRBJ1-1
v_call: TRBV10-2
cdr3_nt: TGCGCCAGCAGTGACCAGGGGTCGGTCACTGAAGCTTTCTTT
cdr3_aa: CASSDQGSVTEAFF

cdr3_length: 17
d_call: TRBD2
clone_size: NA
j_call: TRBJ2-1
v_call: TRBV5-4
cdr3_nt: TGTGCCAGCAGCTTAGGGGGACTAGCGGGAGGAATCAATGAGCAGTTCTTC
cdr3_aa: CASSLGGLAGGINEQFF

cdr3_length: 13
d_call: TRBD1
clone_size: NA
j_call: TRBJ1-2
v_call: TRBV6-1
cdr3_nt: TGTGCCAGCAGTGCGGGGACAGGGGTCGGCTACACCTTC
cdr3_aa: CASSAGTGVGYTF

cdr3_length: 15
d_call: NA
clone_size: NA
j_call: TRBJ1-4
v_call: TRBV27
cdr3_nt: TGTGCCAGCAGCCGGGCGGGGGGGGCAAGCGAAAAACTGTTTTTT
cdr3_aa: CASSRAGGASEKLFF

cdr3_length: 15
d_call: TRBD1
clone_size: NA
j_call: TRBJ1-6
v_call: TRBV27
cdr3_nt: TGTGCCAGCCGGGACAGTAGCTCCTATAATTCACCCCTCCACTTT
cdr3_aa: CASRDSSSYNSPLHF

cdr3_length: 15
d_call: NA
clone_size: NA
j_call: TRBJ2-1
v_call: TRBV5-1
cdr3_nt: TGCGCCAGCAGTCAAATAGCGGACTCCTACAATGAGCAGTTCTTC
cdr3_aa: CASSQIADSYNEQFF

cdr3_length: 16
d_call: NA
clone_size: NA
j_call: TRBJ1-5
v_call: TRBV19
cdr3_nt: TGTGCCAGTAGTCCCCCGGGAGGGAGAAGCAATCAGCCCCAGCATTTT
cdr3_aa: CASSPPGGRSNQPQHF

cdr3_length: 15
d_call: NA
clone_size: once
j_call: TRBJ1-2
v_call: TRBV28
cdr3_nt: TGTGCCAGCAGCTTGGCGGGAGGTTCTAACTATGGCTACACCTTC
cdr3_aa: CASSLAGGSNYGYTF

cdr3_length: 15
d_call: TRBD1
clone_size: NA
j_call: TRBJ2-5
v_call: TRBV5-5
cdr3_nt: TGTGCCAGCAGCCAACAGACAGGGATGGGAGAGACCCAGTACTTC
cdr3_aa: CASSQQTGMGETQYF

cdr3_length: 13
d_call: NA
clone_size: NA
j_call: TRBJ1-2
v_call: TRBV5-1
cdr3_nt: TGCGCCAGCAGCCCCAGCCTCTATTATGGCTACACCTTC
cdr3_aa: CASSPSLYYGYTF

cdr3_length: 18
d_call: TRBD1
clone_size: NA
j_call: TRBJ2-2
v_call: TRBV28
cdr3_nt: TGTGCCAGCACTTACCGGGACAGGTTTTTTTACTCCACCGGGGAGCTGTTTTTT
cdr3_aa: CASTYRDRFFYSTGELFF

cdr3_length: 13
d_call: NA
clone_size: once
j_call: TRBJ2-3
v_call: TRBV11-2
cdr3_nt: TGTGCCAGCAGCTTACCAGGGACAGATACGCAGTATTTT
cdr3_aa: CASSLPGTDTQYF

cdr3_length: 13
d_call: NA
clone_size: NA
j_call: TRBJ1-1
v_call: TRBV2
cdr3_nt: TGTGCCAGCAGTGTCTTCCCGAACACTGAAGCTTTCTTT
cdr3_aa: CASSVFPNTEAFF

cdr3_length: 14
d_call: NA
clone_size: NA
j_call: TRBJ2-5
v_call: TRBV11-1
cdr3_nt: TGTGCCAGCAGCTTACGCAGGATTCAAGAGACCCAGTACTTC
cdr3_aa: CASSLRRIQETQYF

cdr3_length: 13
d_call: TRBD1
clone_size: NA
j_call: TRBJ1-1
v_call: TRBV11-2
cdr3_nt: TGTGCCAGCAGCTTATTGGACAGGGGGTTTGCTTTCTTT
cdr3_aa: CASSLLDRGFAFF

cdr3_length: 14
d_call: NA
clone_size: once
j_call: TRBJ2-3
v_call: TRBV10-3
cdr3_nt: TGTGCCATCAGTGAGTCAGAGGGTCTGTATACGCAGTATTTT
cdr3_aa: CAISESEGLYTQYF

cdr3_length: 12
d_call: NA
clone_size: NA
j_call: TRBJ1-2
v_call: TRBV28
cdr3_nt: TGTGCCAGCGATGGGGGGGTTTATGGCTACACCTTC
cdr3_aa: CASDGGVYGYTF

cdr3_length: 16
d_call: NA
clone_size: NA
j_call: TRBJ1-2
v_call: TRBV28
cdr3_nt: TGTGCCAGCAGCACCGACATCAGGGCGAAACTCTATGGCTACACCTTC
cdr3_aa: CASSTDIRAKLYGYTF

cdr3_length: 15
d_call: NA
clone_size: NA
j_call: TRBJ1-6
v_call: TRBV18
cdr3_nt: TGTGCCAGCTCACCTCAAATGGACGGAAATTCACCCCTCCACTTT
cdr3_aa: CASSPQMDGNSPLHF

cdr3_length: 12
d_call: NA
clone_size: NA
j_call: TRBJ2-7
v_call: TRBV28
cdr3_nt: TGTGCCAGCAGCCTAGACAGAAACGAGCAGTACTTC
cdr3_aa: CASSLDRNEQYF

cdr3_length: 14
d_call: NA
clone_size: NA
j_call: TRBJ1-3
v_call: TRBV15
cdr3_nt: TGTGCCACCACCAGGGGCTTGACTGGAAACACCATATATTTT
cdr3_aa: CATTRGLTGNTIYF

cdr3_length: 15
d_call: NA
clone_size: NA
j_call: TRBJ1-3
v_call: TRBV5-5
cdr3_nt: TGTGCCAGCAGCTGGGCCAGCTCATTTGGAAACACCATATATTTT
cdr3_aa: CASSWASSFGNTIYF

cdr3_length: 15
d_call: NA
clone_size: NA
j_call: TRBJ1-1
v_call: TRBV27
cdr3_nt: TGTGCCAGCAGTTTACTCAGGGCCACCCACACTGAAGCTTTCTTT
cdr3_aa: CASSLLRATHTEAFF

cdr3_length: 14
d_call: NA
clone_size: NA
j_call: TRBJ2-1
v_call: TRBV18
cdr3_nt: TGTGCCAGCTCACGACAGGGAGGAGCGAGCGATCAGTTCTTC
cdr3_aa: CASSRQGGASDQFF

cdr3_length: 16
d_call: TRBD1
clone_size: NA
j_call: TRBJ1-1
v_call: TRBV6-6
cdr3_nt: TGTGCCAGCAGTTACGATGTGCAGGGGGCAAGGACTGAAGCTTTCTTT
cdr3_aa: CASSYDVQGARTEAFF

cdr3_length: 15
d_call: NA
clone_size: once
j_call: TRBJ1-1
v_call: TRBV9
cdr3_nt: TGTGCCAGCAGCGGTCAGGACAGAATGAACACTGAAGCTTTCTTT
cdr3_aa: CASSGQDRMNTEAFF

cdr3_length: 14
d_call: TRBD2
clone_size: NA
j_call: TRBJ2-7
v_call: TRBV2
cdr3_nt: TGTGCCAGCAGCCGGACTAGCGGCTCCTACGAGCAGTACTTC
cdr3_aa: CASSRTSGSYEQYF

cdr3_length: 15
d_call: NA
clone_size: NA
j_call: TRBJ1-2
v_call: TRBV5-4
cdr3_nt: TGTGCCAGCAGCTCGCCTAGGTTCGAAGCAGGCGGCTACACCTTC
cdr3_aa: CASSSPRFEAGGYTF

cdr3_length: 14
d_call: TRBD1
clone_size: NA
j_call: TRBJ2-3
v_call: TRBV27
cdr3_nt: TGTGCCAGCGGCGGGAACAGGGGGCCAGATACGCAGTATTTT
cdr3_aa: CASGGNRGPDTQYF

cdr3_length: 16
d_call: NA
clone_size: NA
j_call: TRBJ1-4
v_call: TRBV5-1
cdr3_nt: TGCGCCAGCAGCCTGAAGGGGGGGCTTTCGGGTGAAAAACTGTTTTTT
cdr3_aa: CASSLKGGLSGEKLFF

cdr3_length: 13
d_call: NA
clone_size: NA
j_call: TRBJ2-5
v_call: TRBV7-3
cdr3_nt: TGTGCCAGCAGCTTACTGAGCCAAGAGACCCAGTACTTC
cdr3_aa: CASSLLSQETQYF

cdr3_length: 16
d_call: NA
clone_size: NA
j_call: TRBJ2-6
v_call: TRBV19
cdr3_nt: TGTGCCAGTAGTATATTGGCAGGGGTTGGGGCCAACGTCCTGACTTTC
cdr3_aa: CASSILAGVGANVLTF

cdr3_length: 15
d_call: TRBD2
clone_size: NA
j_call: TRBJ2-3
v_call: TRBV6-6
cdr3_nt: TGTGCCAGCAGTCGAGCGGGAGGGGTCACAGATACGCAGTATTTT
cdr3_aa: CASSRAGGVTDTQYF